This TCR beta chain appears in the sequencing data of a study of T-cell memory formation after mild COVID-19. The study, taken as a whole, reports: There were some responding clones in pre-infection memory, which suggested that cross-reactive memory had joined.

Trimming took off 2 bases at V and 0 bases at J, with 14 bases between the two ends. Germline loops: CDR1 KGHSH, CDR2 LQKENI. The CDR3 is 17 residues long. A single record per CDR3 protein comes from TCRdb applying MiXCR to the 5' RACE reads. The sample includes more than 100,000 distinct CDR3 sequences, about 18% seen only once; the top ten take approximately 5.5%. About this clonotype: Its specificity is unknown.

Sequences were obtained from PBMCs or a T cell subset sorted from them (not recorded which). The sequence came from a man younger than 30 who had mild COVID-19 (a few samples of this study predate the infection). Cell type and time point are not known. V is TRBV18 and J is TRBJ1-3; D remains unclear. CDR3 bases: TGTGCCAGCTCACCAATAGCTGCGTCTCGCTCTGGAAACACCATATATTTT. Protein product: CASSPIAASRSGNTIYF.